Shown below are 14 T cell receptor beta chains from a single sample sequenced in a study of OX40 agonist ivuxolimab in advanced cancers. The table came from immunoSEQ multiplex PCR; TCRdb's copy has only in-frame clones and leaves some out. The sample lists about 50,000 clones, roughly 91% occurring once. The sample in question was CD4+ or CD8+ T cells sorted from blood, obtained in a trial of the OX40 agonist ivuxolimab. The receptor source for this set is an adult with an advanced solid tumor such as melanoma, head and neck, liver or kidney cancer.

The chain employs TRBV5-1 and TRBJ1-2; tentatively, D is TRBD1 (5 bases). Germline CDR1 and CDR2: SGHRS and YFSETQ. Trimming stripped 5 bases from V and 5 bases from J, with 19 bases between. The CDR3 totals 15 residues. The CDR3, as DNA: TGCGCCAGCAGTTTCTGGGGCGAGAGGGTTTATGGCTACACCTTC. This gives the protein CASSFWGERVYGYTF.

The rearrangement links TRBV7-8 to TRBJ1-2; D is perhaps TRBD1 (6 bases). V was clipped by 4 bases and J by 8 bases, with 17 bases between them. There are 14 residues in the CDR3. Germline CDR1 SGHVS, CDR2 FQNEAQ. The CDR3 loop reads CASSSNREGRGYTF. CDR3 bases: TGTGCCAGCAGCTCAAACAGGGAGGGCAGAGGCTACACCTTC.

Note on this clone: Different DNA sequences within this sample yield the same CDR3. The gene calls are TRBV5-4 and TRBJ1-2; 10 positions match TRBD1. The length of the CDR3 is 15 residues. V shed 3 bases and J 6 bases; nucleotides not matched to a gene: 8. The germline gives CDR1 SGHNT, CDR2 YYREEE (reference sequence). This chain's CDR3 is CASSSLRDRGHGYTF. CDR3 DNA: TGTGCCAGCAGCTCGCTCAGGGACAGGGGCCATGGCTACACCTTC.

The rearrangement uses TRBV19 and TRBJ2-3; unclear D gene. Per the germline V gene, CDR1 is LNHDA and CDR2 is SQIVND (reference sequence). This CDR3 has 14 residues. Trimming took off 5 bases at V and 2 bases at J, with 11 bases between the two ends. CDR3: CASSPMRNTDTQYF. CDR3 nucleotide sequence: TGTGCCAGTAGTCCGATGAGGAACACAGATACGCAGTATTTT.

The chain links TRBV6-5 to TRBJ2-5; TRBD1 might be the D (5 bases). V was trimmed by 5 bases and J by 1 base, leaving 11 bases between them. The CDR3 has 14 residues. Germline CDR1 MNHEY, CDR2 SVGAGI. Here the CDR3 reads CASSTNRRQETQYF. CDR3 coding DNA: TGTGCCAGCAGTACGAACAGGCGCCAAGAGACCCAGTACTTC.

In the case of this clone: Other DNA sequences in this sample translate to the same CDR3. The V call is TRBV19, the J call TRBJ2-7; D ambiguous. CDR1 and CDR2 from the germline V gene are LNHDA and SQIVND (reference sequence). The CDR3 consists of 12 residues. V was shortened by 3 bases and J by 4 bases, with 7 bases between the two germline ends. Written as DNA, the CDR3 is TGTGCCAGTAGTATGGAAGGGTACGAGCAGTACTTC. Translated: CASSMEGYEQYF.

V usage is TRBV9 and J usage is TRBJ1-1; possibly TRBD1 for D (5 bases). Germline V gene lookup returns CDR1 SGDLS and CDR2 YYNGEE. V was shortened by 0 bases and J by 8 bases, with 11 bases between the two germline ends. The CDR3 covers 13 residues. This CDR3 reads CASSVVPGGEAFF. As DNA, the CDR3 is TGTGCCAGCAGCGTAGTTCCCGGGGGGGAAGCTTTCTTT.

The chain joins TRBV5-6 to TRBJ2-6, with D uncertain. V lost 1 base, J lost 4 bases, and 3 bases lay in between. Germline values: CDR1 SGHDT, CDR2 YYEEEE. This CDR3 is built from 13 residues. The CDR3 nucleotides are TGTGCCAGCAGCTTGTACGGGGCCAACGTCCTGACTTTC. Protein sequence: CASSLYGANVLTF.

The genes are TRBV19 and TRBJ2-3; D gene ambiguous. Between the trimmed V and J ends, which lost 3 bases and 1 base, there was a span of 11 bases. Germline CDR1 is LNHDA and CDR2 is SQIVND (reference sequence). CDR3 length: 15 residues. The CDR3 sequence is CASSIRPAGTDTQYF. The CDR3 nucleotides are TGTGCCAGTAGTATTCGCCCCGCAGGCACAGATACGCAGTATTTT.

The rearrangement joins TRBV5-1 to TRBJ2-3; a possible D gene is TRBD2 (6 bases). This CDR3 is built from 16 residues. Germline V gives CDR1 SGHRS, CDR2 YFSETQ. Trimming left V 4 bases short and J 1 base short, with 16 bases between. The CDR3 nucleotides are TGCGCCAGCAGCCCGCTTGGAGGCGGGGGCACAGATACGCAGTATTTT. Its protein is CASSPLGGGGTDTQYF.

This clone was counted once. This chain joins TRBV30 and TRBJ1-5; no clear D gene. The CDR3 loop spans 13 amino acids. Germline V lookup: CDR1 GTSNPN, CDR2 SVGIG (reference sequence). V was cut by 0 bases and J by 2 bases, with 5 bases left in between. CDR3 nucleotides: TGTGCCTGGAGTGTACGGGGCAATCAGCCCCAGCATTTT. Protein product: CAWSVRGNQPQHF.

This sequence joins TRBV5-5 and TRBJ1-2; 9 bases align to TRBD1. This CDR3 has 15 amino acids. V gave up 0 bases and J gave up 12 bases; unmatched junction bases: 12. The germline V gene encodes CDR1 SGHKS and CDR2 YYEKEE (reference sequence). CDR3 sequence (DNA): TGTGCCAGCAGCTTGGTCGCCGGGACAGGGTGGATAAACACCTTC. Translated: CASSLVAGTGWINTF.

This clone was seen once. The genes are TRBV7-2 and TRBJ2-7, with D hard to call. V was shortened by 4 bases and J by 2 bases, with 24 bases between the two germline ends. The CDR3 has 18 amino acids. The germline gives CDR1 SGHTA, CDR2 FQGNSA. CDR3 in DNA: TGTGCCAGCAGCTCCCCCTGGAGAGGCCCAAGGCCCCCCTACGAGCAGTACTTC. It yields the protein CASSSPWRGPRPPYEQYF.

CDR3 protein: CASSLGGVARGQETQYF. CDR3 nucleotides: TGCGCCAGCAGCTTGGGAGGCGTGGCAAGGGGACAAGAGACCCAGTACTTC. The chain couples TRBV5-1 to TRBJ2-5; D is possibly TRBD1 (5 bases). Germline V gene lookup returns CDR1 SGHRS and CDR2 YFSETQ. V dropped 0 bases and J dropped 2 bases, with 17 bases sitting between them. This CDR3 contains 17 residues.